Listed below are T cell receptor beta chains from one sample, sequenced in a study of shared clonotypes between healthy human individuals. The repertoire was sequenced with immunoSEQ multiplex PCR; TCRdb's copy has only in-frame clones and lacks some. This table has some 2,000,000 clones, under 97% appearing once. Material for sequencing was naive CD4+ T cells sorted from blood. Source of these receptors: a man between 18 and 35 years old in good health. Each CDR3 is given with its conserved first and last residue. Fields, in order: V gene, clone size, J gene, D gene, CDR3 protein, CDR3 DNA. The D gene is left open where the match is weak. Where a row states a size, it is once, few, many or the class of an expanded clone; other rows omit it.

TRBV7-2,.,TRBJ2-1,TRBD2,CASSLVGSGGLYNEQFF,TGTGCCAGCAGCTTAGTTGGTAGCGGGGGCCTTTACAATGAGCAGTTCTTC
TRBV7-3,.,TRBJ1-1,.,CASGPGHGTEAFF,TGTGCCAGCGGCCCAGGGCATGGGACTGAAGCTTTCTTT
TRBV5-1,.,TRBJ2-2,.,CASSFSGDTGELFF,TGCGCCAGCAGCTTCAGTGGAGACACCGGGGAGCTGTTTTTT
TRBV30,.,TRBJ2-3,.,CAWSGRADTQYF,TGTGCCTGGAGTGGAAGGGCAGATACGCAGTATTTT
TRBV19,.,TRBJ2-3,.,CASSIGRLSTDTQYF,TGTGCCAGTAGTATCGGAAGGCTTAGCACAGATACGCAGTATTTT
TRBV29-1,.,TRBJ2-2,.,CSATKPNTGELFF,TGCAGCGCCACCAAGCCCAACACCGGGGAGCTGTTTTTT
TRBV7-2,.,TRBJ2-2,.,CASSFAGTGELFF,TGTGCCAGCAGCTTCGCAGGGACCGGGGAGCTGTTTTTT
TRBV6-6,.,TRBJ2-7,TRBD1,CASSFGQAYEQYF,TGTGCCAGCAGTTTCGGACAGGCCTACGAGCAGTACTTC
TRBV9,once,TRBJ1-3,.,CASSSLTGQGGRNRNTIYF,TGTGCCAGCAGCTCCCTAACCGGGCAGGGAGGCAGAAACCGAAACACCATATATTTT
TRBV5-1,.,TRBJ2-3,.,CASSGLGGDTQYF,TGCGCCAGCAGCGGACTAGGGGGAGATACGCAGTATTTT
TRBV18,.,TRBJ2-7,.,CASSGSSYEQYF,TGTGCCAGCTCAGGGTCGTCCTACGAGCAGTACTTC
TRBV9,.,TRBJ2-7,.,CASSVVSLARVYEQYF,TGTGCCAGCAGCGTAGTTTCCCTGGCTAGGGTTTACGAGCAGTACTTC
TRBV15,.,TRBJ1-2,.,CATSRDRVANYGYTF,TGTGCCACCAGCAGAGACAGGGTCGCTAACTATGGCTACACCTTC
TRBV19,.,TRBJ2-2,.,CASSISADTGELFF,TGTGCCAGTAGTATATCGGCGGACACCGGGGAGCTGTTTTTT
TRBV19,.,TRBJ2-7,TRBD1,CASSTTTGTGVDYEQYF,TGTGCCAGTAGTACAACGACCGGGACAGGGGTGGACTACGAGCAGTACTTC
TRBV2,once,TRBJ1-2,.,CASSYRGEGGGYTF,TGTGCCAGCAGTTATCGAGGGGAGGGAGGTGGCTACACCTTC
TRBV28,.,TRBJ2-7,.,CASSLASEQYF,TGTGCCAGCAGTTTAGCCTCCGAGCAGTACTTC